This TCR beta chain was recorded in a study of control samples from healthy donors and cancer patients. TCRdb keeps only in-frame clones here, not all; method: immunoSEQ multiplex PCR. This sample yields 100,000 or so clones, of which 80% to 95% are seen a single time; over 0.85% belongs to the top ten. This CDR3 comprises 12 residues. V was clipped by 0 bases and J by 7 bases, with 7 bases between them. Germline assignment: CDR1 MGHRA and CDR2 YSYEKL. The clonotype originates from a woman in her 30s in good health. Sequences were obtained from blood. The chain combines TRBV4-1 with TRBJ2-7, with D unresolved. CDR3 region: CASSQEAREQYF. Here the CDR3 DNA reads TGCGCCAGCAGCCAAGAGGCCCGGGAGCAGTACTTC.